This TCR beta chain was retrieved from a study of T cells after yellow fever vaccination. Findings and limits, study-wide: Booster sampling recovered most clones from primary vaccination (96% CD4, approximately 88% CD8). A secondary response was less intense yet reached its peak sooner, at day 5 versus 15.

This clonotype was found many times. Antigen unknown. This CDR3 is built from 14 residues. The V and J ends lost 8 bases and 4 bases respectively, with 17 bases between them. TCRdb itself ran the 5' RACE reads through MiXCR, one entry per CDR3 protein. The table records hundreds of thousands of distinct CDR3 sequences, more than 9% of them present only once. The sequencing used PBMCs, collected on the day of the yellow fever booster vaccination. The TCR originated in a man aged 25 to 45 who received the YFV17D yellow fever vaccine. V and J are TRBV12-3 or TRBV12-4 and TRBJ1-1, with D tentatively TRBD1 (5 bases). CDR3 residues: CASCDRLDITEAFF. The CDR3, as DNA: TGTGCCAGCTGCGATCGGTTGGACATCACTGAAGCTTTCTTT.